This TCR beta chain originates from a study of blood T cells in healthy people across ages (dated by TCRdb to the mid-2010s). Looking at the study overall: In model experiments, roughly one uniquely barcoded TCR beta cDNA molecule per two T cells was captured by template switching. The study measured age-related changes in TCR beta repertoire diversity using deep sequencing normalized with unique cDNA molecular identifiers. The donors were divided into four age groups: young (average approximately 16 years), middle-aged (approximately 42), aged (about 62) and long-lived (about 79). Donors of different ages were randomly distributed across sequencing lanes to avoid experimental bias. For two donors (one aged 18 to 30 and one aged 80 or older), the study analyzed two additional independent replicas of 1 million unique cDNA reads from the same blood draw.

Library generation was performed with 5' RACE. Sequencing took place on an Illumina HiSeq 2500. A second roughly 6 to 12 cycle PCR used a sample-barcoded 5' primer and a J-beta primer mix. A unique molecular identifier was introduced onto each TCR beta cDNA molecule by a template-switch 5' adaptor carrying 12 random nucleotides. Each sample yielded at least 2.5 million CDR3-containing paired-end reads. First-strand cDNA synthesis was performed from all RNA using the Mint cDNA synthesis kit, with priming by a TRBC-specific oligonucleotide. Following uracil-DNA glycosylase treatment, a first 18-cycle PCR with universal primers M1SS and BC2_uni_R was performed on all cDNA. In the source study's methods: Each sample was normalized by randomly selecting 1 million high-quality reads, each carrying a distinct molecular identifier. Instead of being binned into consensus sequences, reads with shared molecular identifiers were discarded. MiTCR, set to a Q25 quality threshold and the strictest error-elimination algorithm, was used for CDR3 identification, clonotype clustering and error correction. A nonparametric unseen species model with Euler transformation was used to estimate lower-bound total TCR beta diversity. The public reads were quality trimmed at Q25 with fastp and then assembled into clones with MiXCR by TCRdb, keeping productive beta chains. Merged by CDR3 protein, the rows form single entries marked with the most common genes and DNA. TCRdb, not the original authors, processed these V and J calls. The sample table records around 1,600,000 distinct CDR3 sequences; approximately 43% of these occur just once. Approximately 4.1% of the sample is taken by the ten largest.

The paper as a whole reports these results and caveats: Because profiling used bulk unsorted PBMCs, naive and antigen-experienced compartments could not be compared conclusively. Estimates of total diversity based on one million sequenced T cells were regarded as lower bounds and as underestimates. Compared with the aged group, the long-lived group had more naive CD4+ T cells, fewer expanded clones and increased TCR diversity, a pattern suggesting age selection. As age increased, observed TCR beta diversity per million T cells dropped in a roughly linear way, and a significant reduction was already evident by age 40. Because the CMV infection status of the donors was unknown, age-related changes in expanded clonotypes may potentially have been confounded. There was a strong correlation between observed TCR beta diversity and the percentage of naive T cells measured by flow cytometry.

This clonotype turned up a few times. The specificity of this receptor is unknown. Nothing much larger sits one base from this clone, and base qualities are not available. The donors were some 39 Caucasian individuals from Russia, aged 6 to 90 years, who were systemically healthy. Each donor gave roughly 9.5 milliliters of peripheral blood, collected into EDTA-treated Vacutainer tubes. Ficoll-Paque density-gradient centrifugation was used to isolate PBMCs, with at least 7 million per sample. Trizol reagent was used to extract total RNA from PBMCs, with at least 5 micrograms per sample. The percentages of naive CD45RAhigh/CD27high T cells were determined by flow cytometry on a PBMC aliquot from every donor. V gives up 1 base and J gives up 2 bases, and the segment between their germline ends measures 14 bases. Measured from the cysteine to the phenylalanine, the CDR3 is 16 residues long. Of all the DNA, just the CDR3 is kept, 48 bases in frame from base 1.

Sequenced material: blood. The rearrangement joined TRBV12-3 or TRBV12-4 to TRBJ1-2, with a weak D call of TRBD1 (6 bases match). The TCR was taken from a woman between 18 and 30 years old in good health. CDR3 reads: CASSLDPGEVNYGYTF. The nucleotide sequence reads as follows: TGTGCCAGCAGTTTAGATCCAGGGGAAGTCAACTATGGCTACACCTTC.